The T cell receptor beta chain under discussion was sequenced for a study of blood T cell repertoires in COVID-19 (TCRdb year 2020). Background for the entire study: The collaborator samples originated in the United States, Italy and Spain and spanned the acute and convalescent phases of COVID-19. The material from the prospective study consisted of cDNA or gDNA derived from T cells, B-cell-depleted T cells, or PBMCs. Deeply sampled blood TCRbeta repertoires from subjects exposed to, actively infected with, or recovered from COVID-19 were included in the dataset. A freely available public database, intended as a resource for researchers studying the immune response to SARS-CoV-2, is where the repertoires were released. The samples were drawn from two sources: the first 160 participants of the ongoing ImmuneRACE study, and 950 to 1,500 subjects contributed by 6 global collaborators. Nearly every sample came with metadata listing a de-identified subject ID, COVID-19 status, age in years and sex. Where available, HLA class I and class II types were taken from metadata supplied by the sample provider and were not determined by assay-based typing.

Collaborating institutions collected whole blood in K2EDTA tubes following their own protocols. For TCRbeta analysis, collaborators shipped samples as frozen whole blood, isolated PBMCs, or DNA extracted from either of those sample types. TCRbeta CDR3 regions were amplified from genomic DNA using the immunoSEQ Assay, a bias-controlled multiplex PCR. Under the source paper's analysis protocol: Nucleated cell counts per sample were estimated from amplification of reference gene primers within the assay. Sequence reads were collapsed and filtered to measure the absolute abundance of every unique TCRbeta CDR3 rearrangement. Productive Simpson clonality was computed per sample as the square root of Simpson's diversity index over productive rearrangements. TCRdb retrieved this table from immuneACCESS and kept in-frame rearrangements only. Not all clones are present; in checked studies, unresolved V genes account for under half, and no reason is known for the remainder. V and J calls plus clone size are reproduced from that table; the DNA served to infer D and trimming. This sample has roughly 140,000 clones in its table, and 70% to 85% of those were observed once. The ten largest clones add up to roughly 8.3% of the sample.

This clone turned up a few times. Its antigen is not yet known. No base quality information exists; no much larger clone differs at one position. The investigation overall reported the following: The amount of clinical and demographic metadata varied by source and participant and was provided uncurated.

CDR1 is given as MNHEY and CDR2 as SVGEGT, both from the germline V gene. V is pared back by 2 bases and J by 0 bases, with 16 bases lying between the germline termini. The CDR3 goes from the cysteine to the phenylalanine over 17 residues. The sequence is cut down to CDR3 DNA, 51 bases in frame from base 1. The rearranged segments are TRBV6-2 or TRBV6-3 and TRBJ1-1; the D gene identity is not certain. The sequence came from a woman at least 80 years old in a cohort sampled during active or convalescent COVID-19. The source material was peripheral blood. This receptor has the CDR3 CASSYGITEPMNTEAFF. The sequenced DNA: TGTGCCAGCAGTTACGGTATTACAGAACCAATGAACACTGAAGCTTTCTTT.